This TCR beta chain was profiled in a study of cytomegalovirus exposure and HLA in healthy donors. Study-wide context: Early released data comprised around 80 million unique TCRs from HLA-typed donors.

General observations from the study: Another analysis was done later, and it associated 15,000 or so TCR beta sequences with HLA alleles at 0.05 false discovery rate. Many donors shared some public TCRs, even though most TCR sequences were rare. Clonal expansion, a later analysis showed, was greater in HLA-associated TCR beta chains than in equally common others.

The CDR3 has 14 residues. J was trimmed by 4 bases and V by 6 bases; bases with no gene match: 7. CDR1 WNHNN and CDR2 SYGVQD come from the germline V gene (reference sequence). This clone is a singleton in its sample. Its matching antigen is unknown. 13 Jbeta primers and 60 Vbeta primers were used for the PCR. Data came from immunoSEQ multiplex PCR; TCRdb stores just in-frame clones and leaves some out. The data show about 88,000 clones, just under 70% seen once. The TCR comes from a man aged 50 to 59 in good health and CMV-seronegative. The specimen was PBMCs. This chain links TRBV10-1 with TRBJ2-3, with 7 positions matching TRBD2. CDR3 nucleotide sequence: TGCGCCAGCAGGGGTGGGGCGGGAGCAGATACGCAGTATTTT. It specifies CASRGGAGADTQYF.